This record covers a single T cell receptor beta chain. Its target is not known. The data derive from a study of cytomegalovirus exposure and HLA in healthy donors. Overall study findings and caveats: High specificity and sensitivity for cytomegalovirus status were reported for the classifier. A subsequent analysis found that TCR clusters from the first cohort also tended to co-occur in the approximately 120 validation repertoires, with about 95% of cluster scores above 0.

It was the roughly 120-subject validation cohort, separate from the roughly 700-subject first cohort, to which the donors belonged. The CDR3 runs 13 residues. V shed 7 bases and J shed 4 bases, with 13 bases lying between them. Germline assignment: CDR1 LNHDA and CDR2 SQIVND (reference sequence). TCRdb keeps only in-frame clones here, not all; method: immunoSEQ multiplex PCR. The sample yields 110,000 to 150,000 clones, approximately 90% seen once. This receptor was taken from a man in his late teens or twenties in good health and CMV-seronegative. The chain uses TRBV19 and TRBJ1-1, with D unresolved. Sequenced input: PBMCs. The CDR3 sequence: CASTNRVSTEAFF. DNA of the CDR3: TGTGCCAGTACAAATCGTGTTAGCACTGAAGCTTTCTTT. Drawing the rest from reference TRBV19 and TRBJ1-1, the complete variable domain is DGGITQSPKYLFRKEGQNVTLSCEQNLNHDAMYWYRQDPGQGLRLIYYSQIVNDFQKGDIAEGYSVSREKKESFPLTVTSAQKNPTAFYLCASTNRVSTEAFFGQGTRLTVV.